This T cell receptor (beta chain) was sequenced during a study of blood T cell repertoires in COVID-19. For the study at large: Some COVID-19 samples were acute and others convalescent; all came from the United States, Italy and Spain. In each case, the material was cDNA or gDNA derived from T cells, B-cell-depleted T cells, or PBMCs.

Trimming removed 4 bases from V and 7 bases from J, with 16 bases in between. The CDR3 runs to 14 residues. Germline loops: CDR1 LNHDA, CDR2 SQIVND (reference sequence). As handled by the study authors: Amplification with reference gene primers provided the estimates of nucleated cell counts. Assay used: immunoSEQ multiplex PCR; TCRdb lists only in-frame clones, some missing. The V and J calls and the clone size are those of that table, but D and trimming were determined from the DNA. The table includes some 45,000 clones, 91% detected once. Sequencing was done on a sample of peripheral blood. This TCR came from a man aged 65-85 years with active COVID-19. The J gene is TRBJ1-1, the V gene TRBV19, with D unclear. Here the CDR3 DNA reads TGTGCCAGTAGTAAGGTCTTGGGCAGGCTTGAAGCTTTCTTT. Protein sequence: CASSKVLGRLEAFF. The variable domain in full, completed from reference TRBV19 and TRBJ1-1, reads DGGITQSPKYLFRKEGQNVTLSCEQNLNHDAMYWYRQDPGQGLRLIYYSQIVNDFQKGDIAEGYSVSREKKESFPLTVTSAQKNPTAFYLCASSKVLGRLEAFFGQGTRLTVV.